This TCR beta chain was recovered during a study of response to subunit inactivated influenza vaccine. TCRdb redid the calling of the RT-PCR reads with MiXCR, one entry per CDR3 protein. The sample has hundreds of thousands of distinct CDR3 sequences, around 20% seen once; the top ten hold approximately 10%. Regarding the study as a whole: It was suggested by the authors that few new T cells are recruited by each seasonal influenza vaccination.

This clonotype was seen ten or more times. Its cognate antigen is unknown. The sequence came from a man aged 50-59 years who received an inactivated influenza vaccine. The sample here was PBMCs from blood, taken 4 to 6 days after vaccination.

The CDR3 spells CASSLLTAPYTDTQYF. The CDR3 DNA is TGTGCCAGCAGTTTATTGACAGCACCCTACACAGATACGCAGTATTTT. This sequence joins TRBV12-3 or TRBV12-4 and TRBJ2-3, with D perhaps matching TRBD1 (5 bases). The CDR3 sequence is 16 residues long. Trimming took 2 bases from V and 2 from J, leaving 14 bases between them.